Listed here is a single TCR beta chain. Its antigen is currently unknown. With survey level as its setting, the immunoSEQ assay was v3.0. Assay used: immunoSEQ multiplex PCR; TCRdb lists only in-frame clones, some missing. The sample records tens of thousands of clones, around 87% being singletons. The CDR3 has 12 residues. Looked up from germline, CDR1 is LNHDA and CDR2 is SQIVND (reference sequence). Trimming stripped 8 bases from V and 0 bases from J, with 6 bases between. The sample belongs to a study of long-term antiretroviral therapy in people with HIV. Turning to the study itself: The oldest samples precede the 2015 immediate-ART recommendation by about a decade.

General observations from the study: ART was followed by higher diversity that remained below transplant donor controls.

The sample consisted of unsorted PBMCs, taken just under 2.7 years after starting antiretroviral therapy. This TCR was recovered from a woman aged 45-60 years with HIV. The rearrangement joins TRBV19 to TRBJ2-3; a weak D match, TRBD1 (5 bases). The CDR3 here is CASGHSTDTQYF. DNA of the CDR3: TGTGCCAGTGGACATAGCACAGATACGCAGTATTTT.